This entry features one T cell receptor (beta chain) sequence. The data stem from a study of cytomegalovirus exposure and HLA in healthy donors. The ends were cut back, 4 bases at V and 12 bases at J, with 23 bases in the middle. The germline V gene has CDR1 SGHRS and CDR2 YFSETQ. The CDR3 totals 15 residues. PCR primers comprised 60 Vbeta and 13 Jbeta primers. Clones were read by immunoSEQ multiplex PCR, and TCRdb kept only the in-frame ones, dropping some. In the table there are over 80,000 clones, 78% of which are singletons. The receptor comes from a woman in her thirties or forties in good health and CMV-seronegative. The rearrangement links TRBV5-1 to TRBJ2-1; TRBD2 is a possible D gene (7 bases). The sequencing sample was made of PBMCs. Here the CDR3 DNA reads TGCGCCAGCAGCGGTTCTATCGGCCTAGGGGGGGGGCAGTTCTTC. Protein sequence: CASSGSIGLGGGQFF.